The rows below give T cell receptor beta chains drawn from one sample of a study of blood T cell repertoires in COVID-19. Profiling relied on immunoSEQ multiplex PCR, and the TCRdb table lists in-frame clones only, not all of them. The sample holds over 70,000 clones, roughly three quarters seen once. The sequenced sample consisted of peripheral blood. The receptors derive from a man aged 65-85 years with COVID-19, enrolled during active disease. CDR3s include the opening cysteine and the closing phenylalanine or tryptophan. D genes are given only for firm matches. Rows give clone size only sometimes, using once, few, many, or a class for an expanded clone.

V	D	J	size	DNA	CDR3
TRBV24-1	TRBD2	TRBJ2-7	-	TGTGCCACCAGTGCCGGGACGGGAGGGAGCTACGAGCAGTACTTC	CATSAGTGGSYEQYF
TRBV5-1	TRBD2	TRBJ2-1	-	TGCGCCAGCAGCTTGGAGGCTAGCGGTGTCTACAATGAGCAGTTCTTC	CASSLEASGVYNEQFF
TRBV6-6	-	TRBJ1-2	-	TGTGCCAGCAGTTACTCGATACACGCGGGGATTTATGGCTACACCTTC	CASSYSIHAGIYGYTF
TRBV5-6	TRBD1	TRBJ2-7	once	TGTGCCAGCAGCTGGGGACAGGAGAGCTACGAGCAGTACTTC	CASSWGQESYEQYF
TRBV9	TRBD2	TRBJ2-1	-	TGTGCCAGCAGCGTCTCTCGGGAGCGGGAGTCCGATGAGCAGTTCTTC	CASSVSRERESDEQFF
TRBV6-6	-	TRBJ2-1	-	TGTGCCAGCAGTTACTCCGGGAGCCATGAGCAGTTCTTC	CASSYSGSHEQFF
TRBV7-2	-	TRBJ1-2	-	TGTGCCAGCAGCTTTGGGGGGACTGCTAACTATGGCTACACCTTC	CASSFGGTANYGYTF
TRBV28	-	TRBJ1-2	-	TGTGCCAGCAGTTTAAACACCCAGGCGATAGGCTACACCTTC	CASSLNTQAIGYTF
TRBV19	-	TRBJ1-6	-	TGTGCCAGTACCTCGTTGAGAGGGAATTCACCCCTCCACTTT	CASTSLRGNSPLHF
TRBV7-8	TRBD2	TRBJ2-2	few	TGTGCCAGCACCCTGAGGCGGGAGAGCACCGGGGAGCTGTTTTTT	CASTLRRESTGELFF
TRBV19	TRBD1	TRBJ1-5	-	TGTGCCAGTCGGACAGGGGGGCTTCACAATCAGCCCCAGCATTTT	CASRTGGLHNQPQHF
TRBV28	-	TRBJ2-1	-	TGTGCCAGCACCCAGCCCGGGGGTAGCGGAAATGAGCAGTTCTTC	CASTQPGGSGNEQFF
TRBV29-1	-	TRBJ1-1	-	TGCAGCGTTGTCCCTCACGGCCCCCGGGACACTGAAGCTTTCTTT	CSVVPHGPRDTEAFF
TRBV10-3	TRBD2	TRBJ2-5	-	TGTGCCACCTCTAGCGGGAGCAGAAGAGAGACCCAGTACTTC	CATSSGSRRETQYF
TRBV15	TRBD2	TRBJ2-7	-	TGTGCCACCAGCAGAGTTCTAACTAGCGGGAGAATAGCCTACGAGCAGTACTTC	CATSRVLTSGRIAYEQYF
TRBV29-1	-	TRBJ2-1	few	TGCAGCGTTGCGGCGACAGAATACAATGAGCAGTTCTTC	CSVAATEYNEQFF
TRBV7-2	-	TRBJ1-5	-	TGTGCCAGCAGCCCAGCAGGGGGCAATCAGCCCCAGCATTTT	CASSPAGGNQPQHF
TRBV4-3	-	TRBJ1-5	-	TGCGCCAGCAGCCAAGTTTATTCAGGGTTCAGTCAGCCCCAGCATTTT	CASSQVYSGFSQPQHF
TRBV30	TRBD1	TRBJ2-2	-	TGTGCCTGGAACAGGGGGCAGAACACCGGGGAGCTGTTTTTT	CAWNRGQNTGELFF
TRBV29-1	-	TRBJ2-7	once	TGCAGCGTTGTAATCGCCTACGAGCAGTACTTC	CSVVIAYEQYF
TRBV13	TRBD1	TRBJ2-3	-	TGTGCCAGCAGCTTAGGACAGGGGGTAACAGATACGCAGTATTTT	CASSLGQGVTDTQYF
TRBV9	-	TRBJ2-1	-	TGTGCCAGCAGCGTAGGGTCTGCGGTTGAGCAGTTCTTC	CASSVGSAVEQFF
TRBV11-1	-	TRBJ1-2	-	TGTGCCAGCAGCTTTCGGACAGTTCACGGCTCTGGCTACACCTTC	CASSFRTVHGSGYTF
TRBV24-1	-	TRBJ2-6	-	TGTGCCACCAGTGAGTGGGGACAAGCCAACGTCCTGACTTTC	CATSEWGQANVLTF
TRBV4-1	-	TRBJ1-4	-	TGCGCCAGCAGCCAAGATATGGGGGCAGGGATGGGTACGGAACTGTTTTTT	CASSQDMGAGMGTELFF
TRBV5-5	-	TRBJ1-1	-	TGTGCCAGCAGCCCACGAGGGATGAACACTGAAGCTTTCTTT	CASSPRGMNTEAFF
TRBV27	TRBD1	TRBJ1-2	-	TGTGCCAGCAGGGGGTTGAGGGACAGGGAGGGCTACACCTTC	CASRGLRDREGYTF
TRBV18	TRBD2	TRBJ2-3	-	TGTGCCAGCTCACCCAGCGGGAGTGGGAATACGCAGTATTTT	CASSPSGSGNTQYF
TRBV6-5	-	TRBJ1-1	-	TGTGCCAGCACCGACGGGGGGGTTGTTGGCGCTGAAGCTTTCTTT	CASTDGGVVGAEAFF
TRBV27	-	TRBJ1-3	-	TGTGCCAGAGGGGGGGACCCACCTGGAAACACCATATATTTT	CARGGDPPGNTIYF
TRBV5-4	TRBD2	TRBJ2-5	-	TGTGCCAGCAGCACTAGCGATCAAGAGACCCAGTACTTC	CASSTSDQETQYF
TRBV7-9	TRBD1	TRBJ2-5	-	TGTGCCAGCAGCTTAGGCCAGGGGGCGAAGACCCAGTACTTC	CASSLGQGAKTQYF
TRBV9	TRBD2	TRBJ2-2	-	TGTGCCAGCAGCTCTAGAGAGCGGGAGGGCGACACCGGGGAGCTGTTTTTT	CASSSREREGDTGELFF
TRBV5-1	TRBD2	TRBJ2-1	few	TGCGCCAGCAGCTTGACCGGGAGGGGGTACAATGAGCAGTTCTTC	CASSLTGRGYNEQFF
TRBV4-3	TRBD1	TRBJ1-2	-	TGCGCCAGCAGCCAATCCCGGGACAGGGGGATCGGCTACACCTTC	CASSQSRDRGIGYTF
TRBV27	-	TRBJ2-7	-	TGTGCCAGCAGCCCCCGGGGAGTGGCCTACGAGCAGTACTTC	CASSPRGVAYEQYF
TRBV6-5	-	TRBJ1-5	-	TGTGCCAGCAGTTCCCAGACAGGTAATCAGCCCCAGCATTTT	CASSSQTGNQPQHF
TRBV5-1	-	TRBJ1-2	-	TGCGCCAGCTCGACAGCTAACTATGGCTACACCTTC	CASSTANYGYTF